The rows below give T cell receptor beta chains drawn from one sample of a study of STAT5B mutations in CD4+ large granular lymphocyte leukemia. Assay: immunoSEQ multiplex PCR; the TCRdb copy retains only in-frame clones and omits some. The table lists around 30,000 clones, under 80% of them singletons. Material: CD4+ T cells from blood buffy coats. The receptors come from a human donor in good health. Both conserved end residues are part of each CDR3. The order of the fields is CDR3 DNA, CDR3 protein, V gene, J gene, D gene, clone size. A D gene is named only where the DNA matches it firmly. Size tells how often a clone was seen (once, few, many) or the class of an expanded clone, and some rows leave it out.

cdr3_nt: TGTGCCAGCAGCACTCGTCTAGCGGGAAACTACGAGCAGTACTTC; cdr3_aa: CASSTRLAGNYEQYF; v_call: TRBV5-8; j_call: TRBJ2-7; d_call: TRBD2; clone_size: -
cdr3_nt: TGTGCCAGTACTCAGGGTCGCCGCTCTGGGGCCAACGTCCTGACTTTC; cdr3_aa: CASTQGRRSGANVLTF; v_call: TRBV19; j_call: TRBJ2-6; d_call: -; clone_size: once
cdr3_nt: TGTGCCAGCAGTTACCAGGGGGTTAACACTGAAGCTTTCTTT; cdr3_aa: CASSYQGVNTEAFF; v_call: TRBV6-5; j_call: TRBJ1-1; d_call: TRBD1; clone_size: -
cdr3_nt: TGTGCCAGCAGTTTCGTACAGGGGGCCCGCCGGGGCGGCTACACCTTC; cdr3_aa: CASSFVQGARRGGYTF; v_call: TRBV28; j_call: TRBJ1-2; d_call: TRBD1; clone_size: -
cdr3_nt: TGCGCCAGCAATTCAGCGGGGAAGGACTACGAGCAGTACTTC; cdr3_aa: CASNSAGKDYEQYF; v_call: TRBV10-1; j_call: TRBJ2-7; d_call: TRBD2; clone_size: -
cdr3_nt: TGTGCCTGGCTGAGGCACGATTACTATGGCTACACCTTC; cdr3_aa: CAWLRHDYYGYTF; v_call: TRBV30; j_call: TRBJ1-2; d_call: -; clone_size: -
cdr3_nt: TGTGCCAGCAGCGGAGGAGGGCTAGCGGGCATTAATGAGCAGTTCTTC; cdr3_aa: CASSGGGLAGINEQFF; v_call: TRBV9; j_call: TRBJ2-1; d_call: TRBD2; clone_size: -
cdr3_nt: TGTGCCTGGAGTGGAGACATAGCCAAAAACATTCAGTACTTC; cdr3_aa: CAWSGDIAKNIQYF; v_call: TRBV30; j_call: TRBJ2-4; d_call: -; clone_size: -
cdr3_nt: TGTGCCAGCAGCTACTTGGTAACGGGGCGCAATCAGCCCCAGCATTTT; cdr3_aa: CASSYLVTGRNQPQHF; v_call: TRBV6-6; j_call: TRBJ1-5; d_call: -; clone_size: -
cdr3_nt: TGTGCCAGCAGCGTACCCGCGGACACCGGGGAGCTGTTTTTT; cdr3_aa: CASSVPADTGELFF; v_call: TRBV9; j_call: TRBJ2-2; d_call: -; clone_size: once
cdr3_nt: TGTGCCAGTATTCGCGTAGGTATGAACACTGAAGCTTTCTTT; cdr3_aa: CASIRVGMNTEAFF; v_call: TRBV19; j_call: TRBJ1-1; d_call: -; clone_size: -
cdr3_nt: TGTGCCAGTAGTATCGGGCTAGCGGGAGATGAGCAGTTCTTC; cdr3_aa: CASSIGLAGDEQFF; v_call: TRBV19; j_call: TRBJ2-1; d_call: TRBD2; clone_size: -
cdr3_nt: TGTGCCACCAGCACTCTGGCTGGCGCCCAGGATACGCAGTATTTT; cdr3_aa: CATSTLAGAQDTQYF; v_call: TRBV15; j_call: TRBJ2-3; d_call: -; clone_size: -
cdr3_nt: TGTGCCATCAGCCCGGGAACTTCCTACGAGCAGTACTTC; cdr3_aa: CAISPGTSYEQYF; v_call: TRBV10-3; j_call: TRBJ2-7; d_call: -; clone_size: -
cdr3_nt: TGTGCCAGCAGCCAAGGGGCCGCGTCTGGGGCCAACGTCCTGACTTTC; cdr3_aa: CASSQGAASGANVLTF; v_call: TRBV11-3; j_call: TRBJ2-6; d_call: -; clone_size: -
cdr3_nt: TGTGCCAGCCGACGACAGATAACAACTAATGAAAAACTGTTTTTT; cdr3_aa: CASRRQITTNEKLFF; v_call: TRBV6-1; j_call: TRBJ1-4; d_call: -; clone_size: -
cdr3_nt: TGTGCCAGCAGCCTTGGGGGGATCGGTCAGCCCCAGCATTTT; cdr3_aa: CASSLGGIGQPQHF; v_call: TRBV14; j_call: TRBJ1-5; d_call: -; clone_size: -
cdr3_nt: TGTGCCACTGGAGGACTAGCGGGCGGGGAGCTGTTTTTT; cdr3_aa: CATGGLAGGELFF; v_call: TRBV9; j_call: TRBJ2-2; d_call: TRBD2; clone_size: -
cdr3_nt: TGTGCCAGTAGTTTCCCGACAGGGGGCTCACCCCTCCACTTT; cdr3_aa: CASSFPTGGSPLHF; v_call: TRBV19; j_call: TRBJ1-6; d_call: TRBD1; clone_size: few
cdr3_nt: TGTGCCAGCAGCTTAGACAACTTTCGGGAGACCCAGTACTTC; cdr3_aa: CASSLDNFRETQYF; v_call: TRBV11-2; j_call: TRBJ2-5; d_call: -; clone_size: few
cdr3_nt: TGTGCCAGCAGCCAACAGGGGGGGTTGACGAAACTGTTTTTT; cdr3_aa: CASSQQGGLTKLFF; v_call: TRBV6-5; j_call: TRBJ1-4; d_call: TRBD1; clone_size: few
cdr3_nt: TGTGCCAGCAGCCCCCCAGAGGGGAATTTGGCTGAAAAACTGTTTTTT; cdr3_aa: CASSPPEGNLAEKLFF; v_call: TRBV7-9; j_call: TRBJ1-4; d_call: -; clone_size: -
cdr3_nt: TGTGCCAGCAGGAGAGGGGGGGAAGATACGCAGTATTTT; cdr3_aa: CASRRGGEDTQYF; v_call: TRBV7-6; j_call: TRBJ2-3; d_call: -; clone_size: -
cdr3_nt: TGTGCCAGCAGTGGTACTAGCCCAAACTACGAGCAGTACTTC; cdr3_aa: CASSGTSPNYEQYF; v_call: TRBV6-1; j_call: TRBJ2-7; d_call: -; clone_size: -
cdr3_nt: TGTGCCAGCAGCTTTGGGTCGGTCGGGGAGCTGTTTTTT; cdr3_aa: CASSFGSVGELFF; v_call: TRBV5-4; j_call: TRBJ2-2; d_call: -; clone_size: few
cdr3_nt: TGTGCCAGCAGCCAGGGAAAAAACATTCAGTACTTC; cdr3_aa: CASSQGKNIQYF; v_call: TRBV14; j_call: TRBJ2-4; d_call: -; clone_size: -
cdr3_nt: TGTGCCAGCAGCTTAGTGGGCCTGGCGGGACAGGGGATTAGGAACACTGAAGCTTTCTTT; cdr3_aa: CASSLVGLAGQGIRNTEAFF; v_call: TRBV7-8; j_call: TRBJ1-1; d_call: TRBD1; clone_size: -
cdr3_nt: TGTGCCAGCAGCTTATCGGGGGGGCGCGACACTGAAGCTTTCTTT; cdr3_aa: CASSLSGGRDTEAFF; v_call: TRBV11-2; j_call: TRBJ1-1; d_call: -; clone_size: once
cdr3_nt: TGTGCCAGCAGTTCTAGCGGGAGGCCTTACAATGAGCAGTTCTTC; cdr3_aa: CASSSSGRPYNEQFF; v_call: TRBV6-6; j_call: TRBJ2-1; d_call: TRBD2; clone_size: -
cdr3_nt: TGTGCCAGCTCACCTGGGACAGGGTCCACTGAAGCTTTCTTT; cdr3_aa: CASSPGTGSTEAFF; v_call: TRBV18; j_call: TRBJ1-1; d_call: TRBD1; clone_size: -
cdr3_nt: TGCGCCAGCAGCTCCGACACCTACGAGCAGTACTTC; cdr3_aa: CASSSDTYEQYF; v_call: TRBV5-1; j_call: TRBJ2-7; d_call: -; clone_size: -
cdr3_nt: TGTGCCAGCAGCTTAGCTCCGTCTGGGGCCAACGTCCTGACTTTC; cdr3_aa: CASSLAPSGANVLTF; v_call: TRBV11-2; j_call: TRBJ2-6; d_call: -; clone_size: -
cdr3_nt: TGCGCCAGCAGTGAGTCTCCCGGGAGCTCCTACGAGCAGTACTTC; cdr3_aa: CASSESPGSSYEQYF; v_call: TRBV10-1; j_call: TRBJ2-7; d_call: -; clone_size: -
cdr3_nt: TGCTCGGGACTTTCGACCACTGAAGCTTTCTTT; cdr3_aa: CSGLSTTEAFF; v_call: TRBV20-1; j_call: TRBJ1-1; d_call: -; clone_size: -
cdr3_nt: TGCGCCAGCAGCGCCAAGATACAGGGAGTCCACGATGGCTACACCTTC; cdr3_aa: CASSAKIQGVHDGYTF; v_call: TRBV5-1; j_call: TRBJ1-2; d_call: -; clone_size: -
cdr3_nt: TGCAGCACCCGACAGGGCAGGGGGACTGAAGCTTTCTTT; cdr3_aa: CSTRQGRGTEAFF; v_call: TRBV29-1; j_call: TRBJ1-1; d_call: TRBD1; clone_size: -
cdr3_nt: TGTGCCAGCAGTAGGACAGGGGGCGAGCAGTACTTC; cdr3_aa: CASSRTGGEQYF; v_call: TRBV6-5; j_call: TRBJ2-7; d_call: TRBD1; clone_size: few
cdr3_nt: TGTGCCAGCAGCTTTACTGGCTCCTACAATGAGCAGTTCTTC; cdr3_aa: CASSFTGSYNEQFF; v_call: TRBV5-6; j_call: TRBJ2-1; d_call: -; clone_size: -